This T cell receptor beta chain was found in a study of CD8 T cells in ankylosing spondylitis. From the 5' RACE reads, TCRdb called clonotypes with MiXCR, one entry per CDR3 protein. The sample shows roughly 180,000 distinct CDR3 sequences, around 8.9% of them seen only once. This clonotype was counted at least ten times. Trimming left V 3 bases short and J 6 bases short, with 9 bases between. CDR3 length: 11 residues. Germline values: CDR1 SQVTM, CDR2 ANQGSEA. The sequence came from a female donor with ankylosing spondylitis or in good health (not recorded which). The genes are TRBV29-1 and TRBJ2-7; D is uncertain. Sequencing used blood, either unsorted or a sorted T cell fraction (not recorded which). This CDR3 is CSVEYRSEQYF. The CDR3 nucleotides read TGCAGCGTTGAGTATCGGAGCGAGCAGTACTTC.